This TCR beta chain was retrieved from a study of blood T cells in healthy people across ages. Germline values: CDR1 ENHRY, CDR2 SYGVKD. V trimming: 4 bases; J trimming: 9 bases; junction bases outside the gene matches: 10. The CDR3 extends over 14 amino acids. Next came a second PCR, run for about 7 to 12 cycles, which used a sample-barcoded 5' primer along with a J-beta primer mix. TCRdb re-analysed the 5' RACE reads in MiXCR, keeping a single row per CDR3 protein. The repertoire holds about 930,000 distinct CDR3 sequences, with roughly 28% as singletons. These records were also assigned to another study, of T cells of mothers and their children.

The TCR was taken from a woman in her 40s in good health. The V call is TRBV10-3, the J call TRBJ2-7; 9 bases line up with TRBD1. Material for sequencing was blood. DNA of the CDR3: TGTGCCATCAGTGGTGGACAGGGGAGGATGGGGCAGTACTTC. The encoded protein is CAISGGQGRMGQYF.